This T cell receptor beta chain was captured in a study of cytomegalovirus exposure and HLA in healthy donors. Clones were read by immunoSEQ multiplex PCR, and TCRdb kept only the in-frame ones, dropping some. This sample yields some 48,000 clones, of which just over 85% are seen a single time; approximately 6.4% belongs to the top ten. This CDR3 region has 15 residues. Germline assignment: CDR1 SGHKS and CDR2 YYEKEE (reference sequence). V shed 4 bases and J shed 0 bases, with 12 bases lying between them. General observations from the study: First-cohort TCR clusters were later found to tend to co-occur in the 120 validation repertoires. According to reports, the classifier identified cytomegalovirus status with high specificity and sensitivity. Rare sequences made up most TCRs, while some public TCRs were found in many donors.

With respect to this clone: Its antigen is not identified.

The receptor was derived from a woman under 40 in good health and CMV-seronegative. The chain has TRBV5-5 and TRBJ2-3; D might be TRBD2 (7 bases). What was sequenced was PBMCs. The CDR3 sequence: CASSLGGPSTDTQYF. The CDR3 DNA reads TGTGCCAGCAGCCTCGGGGGGCCAAGCACAGATACGCAGTATTTT.